This TCR beta chain was identified in a study of blood T cell repertoires in COVID-19. The CDR3 sequence is 16 residues long. CDR1 is SGHNT, CDR2 YYREEE, per germline (reference sequence). Trimming cost V 5 bases and J 3 bases; bases outside gene matches: 12. Only in-frame clones appear in the TCRdb table, and some are missing; sequencing was by immunoSEQ multiplex PCR. The sample has 350,000 or so clones, roughly 90% seen once. The TCR sequence derives from a woman aged 30 to 39 who had recovered from COVID-19. Sequenced sample: PBMCs or T cells enriched from blood (not recorded which). The chain employs TRBV5-4 and TRBJ2-7; 9 nucleotides agree with TRBD2. CDR3 sequence (DNA): TGTGCCAGCAGGCGAGGGCCCGGGACTAGCAGCTACGAGCAGTACTTC. As protein: CASRRGPGTSSYEQYF.